The 18 T cell receptor beta chains given below trace back to one sample, sequenced in a study of tumor-infiltrating lymphocytes in oesophageal squamous cell carcinoma. A single record per CDR3 protein comes from TCRdb applying MiXCR to the PCR reads. The sample lists about 21,000 distinct CDR3 sequences; around 35% were seen once. Sequencing used esophageal tumor tissue. The receptors were gathered from a male donor with esophageal squamous cell carcinoma.

This clonotype has a handful of counts. The chain combines TRBV7-8 with TRBJ2-1, with a possible D match to TRBD1 (6 bases). The J call may be in error: the DNA end matches TRBJ2-7 better. The CDR3 runs 15 residues. Per the germline V gene, CDR1 is SGHVS and CDR2 is FQNEAQ. The CDR3 bases are TGTGCCAGCAGCTTTAAACAGGGCCCATCCTACGAGCAGTACTTC. It is translated as CASSFKQGPSYEQYF.

This clonotype came up a few times. The chain links TRBV30 to TRBJ1-1; possibly TRBD1 for D (6 bases). V gave up 2 bases and J gave up 6 bases, with 13 bases separating them. This CDR3 is 13 amino acids long. Germline V gene sequence: CDR1 GTSNPN, CDR2 SVGIG (reference sequence). The CDR3, as DNA: TGTGCCTGGAGTTCGGGCAGGGGCCCTGAAGCTTTCTTT. Residues: CAWSSGRGPEAFF.

The chain has TRBV5-4 and TRBJ2-3; 12 positions agree with TRBD1. The DNA end is a closer match to TRBJ2-5, so the J assignment may be wrong. Germline V gives CDR1 SGHNT, CDR2 YYREEE (reference sequence). This CDR3 is 15 amino acids long. The CDR3, as DNA: TGTGCCAGCAGTCCCGGGACAGGGGGCGTGGAGACCCAGTACTTC. Translating it yields CASSPGTGGVETQYF.

This clonotype occurred a few times. J is TRBJ2-1 and V is TRBV28, with D possibly being TRBD1 or TRBD2 (7 bases each). Per the germline V gene, CDR1 is MDHEN and CDR2 is SYDVKM. The ends were cut back, 6 bases at V and 4 bases at J, with 16 bases in the middle. The CDR3 consists of 15 residues. CDR3 loop: CASRGGGGTYNEQFF. CDR3 nucleotide sequence: TGTGCCAGCAGGGGAGGGGGCGGGACATACAATGAGCAGTTCTTC. Full variable domain (outside the CDR3, taken from reference TRBV28 and TRBJ2-1): DVKVTQSSRYLVKRTGEKVFLECVQDMDHENMFWYRQDPGLGLRLIYFSYDVKMKEKGDIPEGYSVSREKKERFSLILESASTNQTSMYLCASRGGGGTYNEQFFGPGTRLTVL.

In this sample, this clonotype turned up a few times. The gene calls are TRBV10-3 and TRBJ1-2; D unclear. Germline V gene data show CDR1 as ENHRY and CDR2 as SYGVKD. V was cut by 3 bases and J by 8 bases, with 10 bases left in between. The CDR3 covers 12 residues. DNA for the CDR3: TGTGCCATCAGTGAAAAAGGGCACGGCTACACCTTC. Encoded protein: CAISEKGHGYTF.

This clonotype was observed a handful of times. The chain joins TRBV7-2 to TRBJ2-1, with 7 nucleotides matching TRBD1. This CDR3 comprises 16 residues. Germline V gives CDR1 SGHTA, CDR2 FQGNSA. The ends lost 5 bases at V and 12 bases at J; junction bases unmatched: 19. This CDR3 is CASSTNPVTGHLGQFF. CDR3 DNA sequence: TGTGCCAGCAGCACCAACCCCGTGACAGGGCACCTCGGGCAGTTCTTC.

CDR3 amino acids: CASTGLAGDTDTQYF. In DNA, the CDR3 is TGTGCCAGCACAGGACTAGCGGGGGACACAGATACGCAGTATTTT. The V and J genes are TRBV6-9 and TRBJ2-3; 13 positions agree with TRBD2. The germline CDR1 and CDR2 sequences are MNHGY and SVAAGI. CDR3 length: 15 amino acids. After removal of 7 bases from V and 2 bases from J, the junction contained 3 bases not matched to a gene.

The V and J genes are TRBV28 and TRBJ2-4, with a tentative D call TRBD2 (5 bases). The J call may not be correct, given that the DNA end is closer to TRBJ2-7. The germline V gene encodes CDR1 MDHEN and CDR2 SYDVKM. This CDR3 region has 13 residues. CDR3 nucleotide sequence: TGTGCCAGTGGACTGGGCGGACCCTACGAGCAGTACTTC. Translated, it gives CASGLGGPYEQYF.

CDR3 protein: CASSLGIGGSGGETQYF. In DNA, the CDR3 is TGTGCCAGCAGCTTAGGGATCGGAGGGTCCGGGGGAGAGACCCAGTACTTC. The V and J genes are TRBV11-3 and TRBJ2-7, with D possibly being TRBD2 (6 bases). The end of the DNA aligns better with TRBJ2-5, so the J call may be wrong. The CDR3 spans 17 residues. CDR1 SGHNT and CDR2 YENEEA come from the germline V gene.

This clonotype has at least ten counts. The chain carries TRBV27 and TRBJ1-1, with D maybe TRBD1 (6 bases). The ends were cut back, 6 bases at V and 1 base at J, with 15 bases in the middle. In germline, CDR1 is MNHEY, CDR2 SMNVEV (reference sequence). The CDR3 totals 15 residues. In DNA form, the CDR3 reads TGTGCCAGCAGGCCGGGAGACAGGAAGAACACTGAAGCTTTCTTT. It specifies CASRPGDRKNTEAFF.

The chain links TRBV28 to TRBJ2-1; weak D call: TRBD2 (5 bases). The V gene's germline CDR1 is MDHEN and CDR2 SYDVKM. The CDR3 is 16 residues long. V shed 5 bases and J shed 6 bases, with 20 bases lying between them. The CDR3 nucleotides read TGTGCCAGCAGTCCGTCCGGCGGTAGCGCGAGCAATGAGCAGTTCTTC. Its protein product is CASSPSGGSASNEQFF.

This clonotype was counted at least ten times. The V and J genes are TRBV6-6 and TRBJ1-2; D is uncertain. The germline V gene has CDR1 MNHNY and CDR2 SVGAGI (reference sequence). With 3 bases removed from V and 1 base from J, the gap between germline ends came to 15 bases. There are 16 residues in the CDR3. DNA for the CDR3: TGTGCCAGCAGTTATTCACCGGACCATTATAACTATGGCTACACCTTC. Translation gives CASSYSPDHYNYGYTF.

Points on this clonotype: A junction boundary mismatches the germline segment, possibly from a read error. V usage is TRBV10-3 and J usage is TRBJ1-1; D is unresolved. The germline V gene has CDR1 ENHRY and CDR2 SYGVKD. The CDR3 sequence is 12 residues long. The CDR3 spells CAISEPNTEAFF. The CDR3 region has the DNA TGTGCTATCAGTGAGCCGAACACTGAAGCTTTCTTT.

This clonotype was seen at least ten times. The chain couples TRBV28 to TRBJ2-7; D is possibly TRBD2 (6 bases). The V gene lost 6 bases and the J gene lost 1 base, with 16 bases spanning the gap. This CDR3 contains 15 residues. Germline V gene data show CDR1 as MDHEN and CDR2 as SYDVKM. In DNA form, the CDR3 reads TGTGCCAGCAGCATATGGGGAGGTAGTTCCTACGAGCAGTACTTC. Residues: CASSIWGGSSYEQYF.

This clonotype was seen many times. The V gene is TRBV11-2, the J gene TRBJ2-5, with 7 bases identical to TRBD2. The DNA matches TRBJ2-7 better at its end, which makes the J call doubtful. The CDR3 spans 16 residues. In germline, CDR1 is SGHAT, CDR2 FQNNGV. DNA of the CDR3: TGTGCCAGCAGCCCCGGCAGTGGGACTATCAACTACGAGCAGTACTTC. This sequence encodes CASSPGSGTINYEQYF.

This clonotype was seen a single time. A much bigger clone sits one base away, suggesting this may be a read error. V gene TRBV24-1 combines with J gene TRBJ2-5; weak D call: TRBD1 (5 bases). TRBJ2-1 matches the DNA end more closely, so the J call is doubtful. The CDR3 is 14 residues long. Germline values: CDR1 KGHDR, CDR2 SFDVKD. The CDR3 loop is CATSDLKGVETQFF. The CDR3 DNA reads TGTGCCACCAGTGATTTGAAAGGGGTTGAGACCCAGTTCTTC.

In its sample, this clonotype was seen many times. V and J are TRBV27 and TRBJ1-3, with D possibly matching TRBD1 (6 bases). Germline V gene data show CDR1 as MNHEY and CDR2 as SMNVEV (reference sequence). V lost 3 bases and J 4 bases, leaving 16 bases between the germline ends. The CDR3 length is 16 residues. The DNA of the CDR3 is TGTGCCAGCAGTTTTAAGGGGGGCGGGTCAGGAAACACCATATATTTT. Residues: CASSFKGGGSGNTIYF.

By sample share, this clonotype is medium-sized. The rearrangement links TRBV7-3 to TRBJ2-7, with 7 bases lining up with TRBD2. This CDR3 has 15 residues. Trimming removed 7 bases from V and 6 bases from J; junction bases left unmatched: 15. Germline-derived CDR1 and CDR2 are SGHTA and FQGTGA. The CDR3 region has the DNA TGTGCCAGCATCCTAGGGCGGGAGAAGGTTGGCGAGCAGTACTTC. This translates into CASILGREKVGEQYF.